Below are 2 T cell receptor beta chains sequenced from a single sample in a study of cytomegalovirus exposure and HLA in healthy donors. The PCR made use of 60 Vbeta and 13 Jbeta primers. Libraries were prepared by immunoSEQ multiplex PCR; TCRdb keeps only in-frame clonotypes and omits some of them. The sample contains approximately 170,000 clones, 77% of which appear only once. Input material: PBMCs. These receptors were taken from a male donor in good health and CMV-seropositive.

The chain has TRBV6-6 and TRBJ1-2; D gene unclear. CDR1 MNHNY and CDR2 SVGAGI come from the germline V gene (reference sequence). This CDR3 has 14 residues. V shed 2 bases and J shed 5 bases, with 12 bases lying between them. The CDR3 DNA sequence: TGTGCCAGCAGTTACCAGGCAGATTGGTATGGCTACACCTTC. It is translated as CASSYQADWYGYTF.

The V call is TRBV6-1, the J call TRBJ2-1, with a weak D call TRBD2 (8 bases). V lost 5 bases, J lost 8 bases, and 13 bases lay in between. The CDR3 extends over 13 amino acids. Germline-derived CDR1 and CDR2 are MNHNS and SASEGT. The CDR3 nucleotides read TGTGCCAGCAGTAGGGGGCGGGGGGATGAGCAGTTCTTC. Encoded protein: CASSRGRGDEQFF.